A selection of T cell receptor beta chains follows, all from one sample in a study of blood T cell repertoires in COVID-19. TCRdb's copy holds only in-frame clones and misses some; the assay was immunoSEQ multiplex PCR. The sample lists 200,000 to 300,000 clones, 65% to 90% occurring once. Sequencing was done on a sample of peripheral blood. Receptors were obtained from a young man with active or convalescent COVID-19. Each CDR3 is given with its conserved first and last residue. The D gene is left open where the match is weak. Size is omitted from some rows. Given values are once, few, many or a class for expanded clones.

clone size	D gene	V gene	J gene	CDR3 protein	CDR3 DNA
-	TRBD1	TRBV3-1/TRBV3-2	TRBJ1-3	CASSQAQGGVGNTIYF	TGTGCCAGCAGCCAGGCACAGGGGGGGGTTGGAAACACCATATATTTT
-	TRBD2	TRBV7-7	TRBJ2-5	CASSLAAGTSQETQYF	TGTGCCAGCAGCTTAGCGGCCGGGACTAGCCAAGAGACCCAGTACTTC
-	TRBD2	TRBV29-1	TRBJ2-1	CSGGGGNEQFF	TGCAGCGGCGGGGGGGGCAATGAGCAGTTCTTC
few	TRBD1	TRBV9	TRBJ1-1	CASSDNPKTGALLNTEAFF	TGTGCCAGCAGCGACAACCCGAAGACAGGGGCTTTATTAAACACTGAAGCTTTCTTT
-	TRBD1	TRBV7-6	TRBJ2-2	CASSSGGSGGDEIAGELFF	TGTGCCAGCAGCTCAGGGGGTTCAGGTGGGGACGAGATCGCCGGGGAGCTGTTTTTT
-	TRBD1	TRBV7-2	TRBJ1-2	CASSPFTPTGAGGYTF	TGTGCCAGCAGCCCTTTTACCCCGACAGGGGCTGGGGGCTACACCTTC
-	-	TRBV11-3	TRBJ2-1	CASSLDPGNSYNEQFF	TGTGCCAGCAGCTTAGACCCGGGAAACTCCTACAATGAGCAGTTCTTC
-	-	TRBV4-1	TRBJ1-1	CASSQEPGGWDTEAFF	TGCGCCAGCAGCCAAGAACCCGGGGGATGGGACACTGAAGCTTTCTTT
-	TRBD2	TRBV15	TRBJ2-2	CATSIAGFGELFF	TGTGCCACCAGTATAGCGGGGTTCGGGGAGCTGTTTTTT
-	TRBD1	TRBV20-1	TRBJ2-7	CSASQGAIVDEQYF	TGCAGTGCTAGTCAGGGGGCAATAGTTGACGAGCAGTACTTC
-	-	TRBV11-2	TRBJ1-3	CASSLEPRFSGNTIYF	TGTGCCAGCAGCTTAGAACCCCGGTTCTCTGGAAACACCATATATTTT
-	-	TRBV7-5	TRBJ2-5	CARSLAGLGETQYF	TGTGCCAGAAGCTTAGCGGGACTAGGGGAGACCCAGTACTTC
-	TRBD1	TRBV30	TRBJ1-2	CAWKRLYGTGGFYGYTF	TGTGCCTGGAAACGCTTATATGGGACAGGAGGCTTCTATGGCTACACCTTC
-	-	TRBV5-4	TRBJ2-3	CASSPNLAPDRSTDTQYF	TGTGCCAGCAGCCCTAATCTAGCGCCCGATCGGAGCACAGATACGCAGTATTTT
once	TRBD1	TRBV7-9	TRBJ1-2	CASSPVGQHYGYTF	TGTGCCAGCAGCCCAGTGGGACAGCACTATGGCTACACCTTC
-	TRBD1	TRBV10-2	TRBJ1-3	CASKPGTGSGNTIYF	TGCGCCAGCAAACCCGGGACAGGGTCTGGAAACACCATATATTTT
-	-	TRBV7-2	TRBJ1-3	CASSLPNYSGNTIYF	TGTGCCAGCAGCTTACCAAACTACTCTGGAAACACCATATATTTT
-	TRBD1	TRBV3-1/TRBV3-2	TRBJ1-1	CASSHPTGDTEAFF	TGTGCCAGCAGCCACCCCACAGGGGACACTGAAGCTTTCTTT
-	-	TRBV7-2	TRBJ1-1	CASRTTANTEAFF	TGTGCCAGCAGAACGACAGCGAACACTGAAGCTTTCTTT
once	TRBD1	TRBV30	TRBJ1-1	CAWSRKPTGDTEAFF	TGTGCCTGGAGTCGAAAACCTACAGGGGACACTGAAGCTTTCTTT
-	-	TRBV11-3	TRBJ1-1	CASSLEGGRTGTEAFF	TGTGCCAGCAGCTTAGAGGGGGGGCGGACCGGCACTGAAGCTTTCTTT
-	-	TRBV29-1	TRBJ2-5	CSVNRVIRQETQYF	TGCAGCGTAAACAGGGTAATCAGGCAAGAGACCCAGTACTTC
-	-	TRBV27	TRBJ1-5	CASSYRVDQPQHF	TGTGCCAGCAGTTACAGGGTAGATCAGCCCCAGCATTTT
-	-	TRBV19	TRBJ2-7	CASSRTGMSVEQYF	TGTGCCAGTAGCCGAACAGGGATGAGCGTCGAGCAGTACTTC
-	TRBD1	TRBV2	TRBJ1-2	CASSADRGRGHGYTF	TGTGCCAGCAGTGCTGACAGGGGGCGAGGTCATGGCTACACCTTC
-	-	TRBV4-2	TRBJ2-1	CASSQSSGPYNEQFF	TGTGCCAGCAGCCAGTCAAGCGGCCCCTACAATGAGCAGTTCTTC
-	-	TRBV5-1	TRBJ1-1	CASSLAIGPTEMNTEAFF	TGCGCCAGCAGCTTGGCCATAGGACCGACAGAGATGAACACTGAAGCTTTCTTT
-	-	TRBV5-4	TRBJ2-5	CASSGEWIGGSQETQYF	TGTGCCAGCAGCGGGGAGTGGATAGGCGGAAGCCAAGAGACCCAGTACTTC
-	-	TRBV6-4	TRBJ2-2	CASSVVIANTGELFF	TGTGCCAGCAGCGTAGTTATCGCGAACACCGGGGAGCTGTTTTTT
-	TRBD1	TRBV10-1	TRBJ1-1	CASPFRGGQGGPEAFF	TGCGCCAGTCCATTTAGAGGAGGACAGGGGGGACCTGAAGCTTTCTTT
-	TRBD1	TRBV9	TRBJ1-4	CASSVGAVGQGGEKLFF	TGTGCCAGCAGCGTAGGGGCAGTAGGACAGGGCGGTGAAAAACTGTTTTTT
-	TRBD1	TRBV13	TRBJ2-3	CASSLGYTGQVETDTQYF	TGTGCCAGCAGCTTAGGTTATACCGGACAGGTTGAGACAGATACGCAGTATTTT
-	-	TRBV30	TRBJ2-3	CAWSVRMGGTDTQYF	TGTGCCTGGAGTGTACGTATGGGCGGCACAGATACGCAGTATTTT
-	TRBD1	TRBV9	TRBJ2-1	CASSETGTGYDEQFF	TGTGCCAGCAGCGAAACCGGGACAGGGTATGATGAGCAGTTCTTC
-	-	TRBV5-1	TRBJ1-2	CASHPGDYGYTF	TGCGCCAGCCACCCAGGGGACTATGGCTACACCTTC
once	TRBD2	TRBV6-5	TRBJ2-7	CASSWTSGSSYEQYF	TGTGCCAGCAGTTGGACTAGCGGTAGCTCCTACGAGCAGTACTTC
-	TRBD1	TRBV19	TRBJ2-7	CASSTGRYGDRGIYEQYF	TGTGCCAGTAGTACCGGAAGGTATGGAGACAGGGGAATCTACGAGCAGTACTTC
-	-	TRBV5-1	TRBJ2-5	CASSLVRQETQYF	TGCGCCAGCAGCTTGGTCAGACAAGAGACCCAGTACTTC
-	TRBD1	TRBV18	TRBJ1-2	CASSQTGRWGYTF	TGTGCCAGCTCACAGACAGGGAGATGGGGCTACACCTTC
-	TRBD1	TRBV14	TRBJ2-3	CASSTNRGVNTDTQYF	TGTGCCAGCAGCACTAACAGGGGGGTGAACACAGATACGCAGTATTTT
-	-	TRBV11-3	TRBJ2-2	CASSFPGAGELFF	TGTGCCAGCAGCTTCCCAGGGGCCGGGGAGCTGTTTTTT
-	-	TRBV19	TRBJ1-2	CASSTERNGYTF	TGTGCCAGTAGTACGGAGCGGAATGGCTACACCTTC
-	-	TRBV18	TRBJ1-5	CASSPLQGKQPQHF	TGTGCCAGCTCACCACTTCAGGGCAAACAGCCCCAGCATTTT
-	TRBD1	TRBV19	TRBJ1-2	CASSIQAGTAYGYTF	TGTGCCAGTAGTATCCAAGCCGGGACAGCCTATGGCTACACCTTC
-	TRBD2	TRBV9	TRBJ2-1	CASSGGLVSNEQFF	TGTGCCAGCAGCGGGGGACTAGTATCCAATGAGCAGTTCTTC
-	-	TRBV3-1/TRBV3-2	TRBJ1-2	CAAYGPGVDYGYTF	TGTGCCGCCTACGGGCCCGGGGTTGACTATGGCTACACCTTC
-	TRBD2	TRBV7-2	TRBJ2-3	CASSLQLAGGQRVQYF	TGTGCCAGCAGCCTCCAACTAGCGGGGGGGCAACGTGTGCAGTATTTT
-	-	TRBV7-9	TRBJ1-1	CASSLDGAGASTEAFF	TGTGCCAGCAGCTTAGACGGGGCAGGGGCGTCCACTGAAGCTTTCTTT
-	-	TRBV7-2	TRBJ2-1	CASSLAPTAPYNEQFF	TGTGCCAGCAGCTTAGCTCCGACAGCGCCCTACAATGAGCAGTTCTTC
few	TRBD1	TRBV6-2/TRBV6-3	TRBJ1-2	CASSPTGRYGYTF	TGTGCCAGCAGTCCGACAGGGAGGTATGGCTACACCTTC
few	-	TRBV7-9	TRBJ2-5	CASSLVGGRQETQYF	TGTGCCAGCAGCTTAGTTGGGGGCCGGCAAGAGACCCAGTACTTC
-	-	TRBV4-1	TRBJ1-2	CASSQDGDSYGYTF	TGCGCCAGCAGCCAAGACGGTGACAGCTATGGCTACACCTTC